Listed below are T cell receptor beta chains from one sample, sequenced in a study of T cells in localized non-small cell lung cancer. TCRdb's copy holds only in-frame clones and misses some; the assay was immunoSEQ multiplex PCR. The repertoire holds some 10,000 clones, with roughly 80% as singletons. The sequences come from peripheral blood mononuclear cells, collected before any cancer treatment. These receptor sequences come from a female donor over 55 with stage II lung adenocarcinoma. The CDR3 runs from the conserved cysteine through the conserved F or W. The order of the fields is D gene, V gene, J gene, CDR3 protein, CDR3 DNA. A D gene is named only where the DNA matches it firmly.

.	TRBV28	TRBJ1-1	CASSYRGWEAFF	TGTGCCAGCAGTTATAGGGGATGGGAAGCTTTCTTT
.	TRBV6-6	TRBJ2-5	CASSYVRGGTETQYF	TGTGCCAGCAGTTACGTAAGAGGAGGCACAGAGACCCAGTACTTC
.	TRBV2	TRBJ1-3	CASSRGSYSGNTIYF	TGTGCCAGCAGCAGGGGCAGTTACTCTGGAAACACCATATATTTT
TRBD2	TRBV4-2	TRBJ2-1	CASSQGRSSGERNEQFF	TGTGCCAGCAGCCAAGGTAGATCTAGCGGGGAGAGGAATGAGCAGTTCTTC
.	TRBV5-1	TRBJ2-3	CASSLDFSRGLTDTQYF	TGCGCCAGCAGCTTGGACTTCTCGCGGGGCCTCACAGATACGCAGTATTTT
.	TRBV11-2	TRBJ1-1	CASSSSTANTEAFF	TGTGCCAGCAGCTCATCGACAGCGAACACTGAAGCTTTCTTT
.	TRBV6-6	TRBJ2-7	CASSVLGRHNDEQYF	TGTGCCAGCAGTGTACTGGGACGGCACAACGACGAGCAGTACTTC
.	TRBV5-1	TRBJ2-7	CASSLGGGVTWEQYF	TGCGCCAGCAGCTTGGGAGGAGGGGTGACGTGGGAGCAGTACTTC
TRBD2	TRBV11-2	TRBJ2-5	CASSSMTLAGGRGAQYF	TGTGCCAGCAGCTCAATGACCCTAGCGGGGGGTCGGGGGGCCCAGTACTTC
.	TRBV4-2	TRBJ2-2	CASSQEWGPNTGELFF	TGTGCCAGCAGCCAAGAATGGGGGCCGAACACCGGGGAGCTGTTTTTT
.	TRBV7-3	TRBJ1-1	CASSSLVGVLNTEAFF	TGTGCCAGCAGCTCACTGGTCGGGGTATTGAACACTGAAGCTTTCTTT
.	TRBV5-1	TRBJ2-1	CASRQGSGNEQFF	TGCGCCAGCAGACAGGGTTCCGGGAATGAGCAGTTCTTC
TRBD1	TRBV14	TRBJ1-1	CASSYQTGKTEAFF	TGTGCCAGCAGTTATCAGACAGGGAAGACTGAAGCTTTCTTT
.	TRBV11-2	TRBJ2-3	CASSLWLDTQYF	TGTGCCAGCAGCCTCTGGCTGGATACGCAGTATTTT
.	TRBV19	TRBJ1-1	CASSVGGPAYTEAFF	TGTGCCAGTAGCGTTGGGGGCCCGGCCTACACTGAAGCTTTCTTT